Listed here are 26 T cell receptor beta chains from one sample, sequenced in a study of somatic mutations in cytotoxic T cells in rheumatoid arthritis. Some clones are missing from TCRdb's copy, which holds only in-frame ones; the method was immunoSEQ multiplex PCR. The top ten clones hold around 9.3% of a sample with about 17,000 clones, about 85% of them seen once. The sample consisted of CD8+ T cells sorted from blood. Every receptor here comes from an adult with rheumatoid arthritis.

The chain carries TRBV9 and TRBJ2-3, with D possibly TRBD1 on 7 matching bases. The CDR3 has 15 residues. Germline assignment: CDR1 SGDLS and CDR2 YYNGEE. With 6 bases removed from V and 5 bases from J, the gap between germline ends came to 19 bases. The CDR3 is CASTPRGSGLDTQYF. The CDR3 coding sequence is TGTGCCAGCACCCCCAGGGGGAGCGGGTTAGATACGCAGTATTTT.

This clone appeared a single time. The chain recombines TRBV4-1 with TRBJ2-4; D remains unclear. The germline gives CDR1 MGHRA, CDR2 YSYEKL. The V end was cut by 1 base, the J end by 8 bases, with 12 bases between. The CDR3 has 14 residues. CDR3 sequence reads: CASSQVDRLDIQYF. CDR3 nucleotide sequence: TGCGCCAGCAGCCAAGTAGACCGGTTGGACATTCAGTACTTC.

This chain joins TRBV2 and TRBJ1-2, with a tentative D call TRBD1 (5 bases). V was trimmed by 8 bases and J by 6 bases, leaving 19 bases between them. CDR1 and CDR2 (germline): SNHLY, FYNNEI. CDR3 length: 14 residues. CDR3 amino acids: CASSESGQIHGYTF. The CDR3, as DNA: TGTGCCAGCTCTGAGTCGGGGCAGATCCATGGCTACACCTTC.

The chain combines TRBV7-9 with TRBJ1-5; D call uncertain. Germline V gene data show CDR1 as SEHNR and CDR2 as FQNEAQ (reference sequence). CDR3 length: 14 amino acids. V was pared by 3 bases and J by 0 bases, with 6 bases between. This chain's CDR3 is CASSFSDSNQPQHF. For the CDR3, the DNA is TGTGCCAGCAGCTTCTCCGATAGCAATCAGCCCCAGCATTTT.

The chain uses TRBV6-1 and TRBJ2-3, with 9 positions matching TRBD2. Germline CDR1 MNHNS, CDR2 SASEGT. The V gene end was trimmed by 1 base and the J gene end by 2 bases; junction bases not matched to a gene: 4. This CDR3 has 16 residues. The CDR3 spells CASSEVGGGATDTQYF. The CDR3 DNA follows: TGTGCCAGCAGTGAAGTGGGCGGGGGGGCCACAGATACGCAGTATTTT.

This clone was seen a single time. J is TRBJ2-3 and V is TRBV5-1; D is perhaps TRBD2 (6 bases). With 4 bases removed from V and 2 bases from J, the gap between germline ends came to 14 bases. This CDR3 spans 15 amino acids. CDR1 and CDR2 (germline): SGHRS, YFSETQ. The chain's CDR3 is CASSTMGTVTDTQYF. The CDR3 DNA follows: TGCGCCAGCAGCACGATGGGGACTGTCACAGATACGCAGTATTTT. Combining the CDR3 with reference TRBV5-1 and TRBJ2-3 gives the whole variable domain KAGVTQTPRYLIKTRGQQVTLSCSPISGHRSVSWYQQTPGQGLQFLFEYFSETQRNKGNFPGRFSGRQFSNSRSEMNVSTLELGDSALYLCASSTMGTVTDTQYFGPGTRLTVL.

The J gene is TRBJ2-7, the V gene TRBV4-1; tentative D call: TRBD2 (6 bases). Germline CDR1 MGHRA, CDR2 YSYEKL. This CDR3 contains 12 residues. V gave up 6 bases and J gave up 3 bases, with 9 bases separating them. The CDR3 sequence is CASSPGGYEQYF. The CDR3 region has the DNA TGCGCCAGCAGTCCCGGGGGCTACGAGCAGTACTTC.

The chain links TRBV19 to TRBJ1-2, with D perhaps matching TRBD1 (5 bases). Germline values: CDR1 LNHDA, CDR2 SQIVND (reference sequence). Deletions cut 8 bases from V and 2 bases from J, with 15 bases between. The CDR3 spans 14 residues. The CDR3 protein is CASSRQGPNYGYTF. CDR3 DNA: TGTGCCAGTTCACGGCAGGGACCAAACTATGGCTACACCTTC.

V gene TRBV5-6 combines with J gene TRBJ2-3; unclear D gene. The CDR3 loop spans 18 amino acids. Trimming cost V 0 bases and J 0 bases, with 17 bases left between them. From germline, CDR1 is SGHDT and CDR2 YYEEEE. In nucleotides, the CDR3 is TGTGCCAGCAGCTTGGGGGTGGTACAGAAGAGAAGCACAGATACGCAGTATTTT. Translating gives CASSLGVVQKRSTDTQYF.

This rearrangement joins TRBV27 to TRBJ2-7; unclear D gene. In germline, CDR1 is MNHEY, CDR2 SMNVEV (reference sequence). The CDR3 is made up of 13 amino acids. V was cut by 4 bases and J by 4 bases, with 11 bases left in between. The CDR3 DNA sequence: TGTGCCAGCAGTTGGTATAGTGGTTACGAGCAGTACTTC. It codes for CASSWYSGYEQYF.

The chain joins TRBV13 to TRBJ1-2, with 7 nucleotides matching TRBD1. The germline V gene encodes CDR1 PRHDT and CDR2 FYEKMQ (reference sequence). This CDR3 comprises 14 residues. With V trimmed by 5 bases and J by 6 bases, 9 bases remained unmatched. The CDR3 DNA sequence: TGTGCCAGCAGCGCGGGTAGGGGGCTAAATGGCTACACCTTC. Protein: CASSAGRGLNGYTF.

This chain joins TRBV19 and TRBJ1-6, with a weak D call TRBD1 (6 bases). V was pared by 5 bases and J by 15 bases, with 20 bases between. The CDR3 has 14 amino acids. Germline CDR1 LNHDA, CDR2 SQIVND (reference sequence). CDR3 in DNA: TGTGCCAGTAGTCCAGGGGCATCAGTTTATTACCTCCACTTT. Protein sequence: CASSPGASVYYLHF. Complete variable domain (other parts from reference TRBV19 and TRBJ1-6): DGGITQSPKYLFRKEGQNVTLSCEQNLNHDAMYWYRQDPGQGLRLIYYSQIVNDFQKGDIAEGYSVSREKKESFPLTVTSAQKNPTAFYLCASSPGASVYYLHFGNGTRLTVT.

The chain combines TRBV9 with TRBJ1-5, with 12 bases fitting TRBD1. The length of the CDR3 is 17 residues. The germline V gene encodes CDR1 SGDLS and CDR2 YYNGEE. V dropped 5 bases and J dropped 6; count of bases not matched to a gene: 12. CDR3 DNA: TGTGCCAGCAGATCGAGTACGGGACAGGGGGCAGGTCAGCCCCAGCATTTT. Amino acid sequence: CASRSSTGQGAGQPQHF.

The gene calls are TRBV5-4 and TRBJ2-7; 7 bases fit TRBD1. The J segment lost 0 bases and the V segment lost 4 bases, leaving 4 bases of the junction unmatched. Germline V gene sequence: CDR1 SGHNT, CDR2 YYREEE (reference sequence). This CDR3 comprises 14 residues. CDR3 protein: CASSRTGDSYEQYF. The DNA of the CDR3 is TGTGCCAGCAGCAGAACAGGGGACTCCTACGAGCAGTACTTC. Complete variable domain (other parts from reference TRBV5-4 and TRBJ2-7): ETGVTQSPTHLIKTRGQQVTLRCSSQSGHNTVSWYQQALGQGPQFIFQYYREEENGRGNFPPRFSGLQFPNYSSELNVNALELDDSALYLCASSRTGDSYEQYFGPGTRLTVT.

This chain uses TRBV7-3 with TRBJ1-5; D call uncertain. Trimming stripped 2 bases from V and 7 bases from J, with 9 bases between. Germline CDR1 and CDR2: SGHTA and FQGTGA. This CDR3 region has 13 residues. CDR3 in amino acids: CASSLGEGQPQHF. CDR3 nucleotides: TGTGCCAGCAGCTTAGGGGAAGGACAGCCCCAGCATTTT.

The chain links TRBV28 to TRBJ1-1, with TRBD1 matching over 8 bases. Germline V CDR1 and CDR2: MDHEN, SYDVKM. The CDR3 covers 15 residues. Losses at the gene ends were 1 base for V and 3 bases for J; bases not matched to a gene: 4. CDR3 DNA: TGTGCCAGCAGTTTATACAGGGGGGCGGACACTGAAGCTTTCTTT. It codes for CASSLYRGADTEAFF.

The chain employs TRBV5-1 and TRBJ2-3, with 9 nucleotides matching TRBD2. Trimming cost V 6 bases and J 4 bases; bases outside gene matches: 6. CDR3 length: 14 amino acids. Germline CDR1 is SGHRS and CDR2 is YFSETQ. CDR3 coding DNA: TGCGCCAGCATCGCCGGGACTAGCTCAGATACGCAGTATTTT. Its translation is CASIAGTSSDTQYF.

This clone appeared a few times. The J gene is TRBJ1-2, the V gene TRBV18; possible D gene TRBD1, 5 bases. Germline loops: CDR1 KGHSH, CDR2 LQKENI. Trimming cost V 3 bases and J 3 bases, with 14 bases left between them. The length of the CDR3 is 15 residues. CDR3 DNA: TGTGCCAGCTCACCCAGCACGCGGGGGGACTATGGCTACACCTTC. Translating it yields CASSPSTRGDYGYTF.

V and J are TRBV2 and TRBJ1-2, with a possible D match to TRBD1 (6 bases). This CDR3 has 16 residues. Trimming pared 3 bases from V and 4 bases from J, leaving 18 bases between. Germline V gives CDR1 SNHLY, CDR2 FYNNEI. Here the CDR3 reads CASSESGVPLTYGYTF. The CDR3 coding sequence is TGTGCCAGCAGTGAGTCAGGGGTACCACTAACCTATGGCTACACCTTC.

The chain is built from TRBV7-9 and TRBJ2-5; D is uncertain. The CDR3 extends over 14 amino acids. Deletions cut 5 bases from V and 2 bases from J, with 12 bases between. Looked up from germline, CDR1 is SEHNR and CDR2 is FQNEAQ (reference sequence). The CDR3 coding sequence is TGTGCCAGCAGCCCGGACGAGAATCAAGAGACCCAGTACTTC. Its translation: CASSPDENQETQYF.

V is TRBV27 and J is TRBJ1-1; D unresolved. This CDR3 comprises 16 residues. The V end was cut by 1 base, the J end by 2 bases, with 14 bases between. The V gene's germline CDR1 is MNHEY and CDR2 SMNVEV (reference sequence). CDR3 DNA: TGTGCCAGCAGTTTATGGACGGGAGGGTTCAACACTGAAGCTTTCTTT. It encodes CASSLWTGGFNTEAFF.

The genes are TRBV9 and TRBJ2-1; D is unresolved. From germline, CDR1 is SGDLS and CDR2 YYNGEE. This CDR3 is built from 11 residues. V gave up 3 bases and J gave up 7 bases, with 5 bases separating them. Here the CDR3 reads CASSALNEQFF. The DNA for the CDR3 is TGTGCCAGCAGCGCGCTGAATGAGCAGTTCTTC.

This clone was detected once. V gene TRBV5-5 combines with J gene TRBJ2-4; maybe TRBD2 (5 bases). The CDR3 extends over 17 amino acids. V dropped 1 base and J dropped 1 base, with 15 bases sitting between them. The germline CDR1 and CDR2 sequences are SGHKS and YYEKEE (reference sequence). This CDR3 is CASSLSLSGAAKNIQYF. In nucleotides, the CDR3 is TGTGCCAGCAGCTTGAGTTTGAGCGGAGCCGCCAAAAACATTCAGTACTTC.

This chain uses TRBV27 with TRBJ2-2, with a possible D match to TRBD1 (5 bases). V was shortened by 3 bases and J by 7 bases, with 15 bases between the two germline ends. Germline CDR1 reads MNHEY; CDR2 reads SMNVEV (reference sequence). This CDR3 spans 15 amino acids. CDR3 residues: CASSFSGRAGGELFF. CDR3 DNA: TGTGCCAGCAGTTTCAGTGGCAGGGCAGGCGGGGAGCTGTTTTTT.

CDR3 loop: CASSLGGLSANYNEQFF. The DNA of the CDR3 is TGTGCCAGCAGCTTAGGGGGACTAAGTGCCAACTACAATGAGCAGTTCTTC. This chain connects TRBV7-8 to TRBJ2-1; 7 nucleotides match TRBD2. From germline, CDR1 is SGHVS and CDR2 FQNEAQ. The CDR3 covers 17 residues. V gave up 1 base and J gave up 3 bases; unmatched junction bases: 9.

The V call is TRBV29-1, the J call TRBJ1-2, with unresolved D. The CDR3 sequence is 11 residues long. Germline V gene data show CDR1 as SQVTM and CDR2 as ANQGSEA. Trimming removed 5 bases from V and 7 bases from J, with 11 bases in between. The CDR3 loop reads CSVYGRGGYTF. DNA of the CDR3: TGCAGCGTTTACGGACGAGGTGGCTACACCTTC.